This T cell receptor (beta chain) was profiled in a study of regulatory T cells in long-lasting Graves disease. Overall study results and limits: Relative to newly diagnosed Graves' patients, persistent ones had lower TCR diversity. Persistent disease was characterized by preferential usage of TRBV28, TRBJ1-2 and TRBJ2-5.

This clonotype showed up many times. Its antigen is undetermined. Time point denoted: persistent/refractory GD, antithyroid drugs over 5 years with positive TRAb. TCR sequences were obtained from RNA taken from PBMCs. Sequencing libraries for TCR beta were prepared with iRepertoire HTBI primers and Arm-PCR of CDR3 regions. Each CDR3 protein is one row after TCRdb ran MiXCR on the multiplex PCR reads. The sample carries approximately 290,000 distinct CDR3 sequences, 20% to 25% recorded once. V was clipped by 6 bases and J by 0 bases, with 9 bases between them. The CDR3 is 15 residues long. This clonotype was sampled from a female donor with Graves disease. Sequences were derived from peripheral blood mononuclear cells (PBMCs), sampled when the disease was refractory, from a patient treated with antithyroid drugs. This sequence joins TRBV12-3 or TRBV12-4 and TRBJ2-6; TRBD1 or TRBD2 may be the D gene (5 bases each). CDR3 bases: TGTGCCAGCAGATCGGGACCCTCTGGGGCCAACGTCCTGACTTTC. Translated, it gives CASRSGPSGANVLTF.